This TCR beta chain was obtained from a study of beta chain features in type 1 diabetes. Study-wide points: In all four CD4+ subsets, TCRB CDR3 length was significantly, moderately reduced in type 1 diabetes.

The whole isolated RNA underwent reverse transcription, so sequencing captured expressed TCRB transcripts. TCRdb keeps only in-frame clones here, not all; method: immunoSEQ multiplex PCR. Among 100,000 to 150,000 clones, approximately 10% were seen once, and the ten largest hold about 0.7%. In germline, CDR1 is SGHDT, CDR2 YYEEEE. V lost 1 base and J lost 8, with 13 bases in between. The CDR3 has 14 amino acids. Remarks on this clone: Its antigen is currently unknown.

The specimen was central memory CD4+ T cells from blood. This chain uses TRBV5-6 with TRBJ2-1; D unresolved. The receptor was derived from a man younger than 45 with type 1 diabetes. The CDR3 nucleotides are TGTGCCAGCAGCTTGTTGGGCTCCGACCATGAGCAGTTCTTC. It yields the protein CASSLLGSDHEQFF.